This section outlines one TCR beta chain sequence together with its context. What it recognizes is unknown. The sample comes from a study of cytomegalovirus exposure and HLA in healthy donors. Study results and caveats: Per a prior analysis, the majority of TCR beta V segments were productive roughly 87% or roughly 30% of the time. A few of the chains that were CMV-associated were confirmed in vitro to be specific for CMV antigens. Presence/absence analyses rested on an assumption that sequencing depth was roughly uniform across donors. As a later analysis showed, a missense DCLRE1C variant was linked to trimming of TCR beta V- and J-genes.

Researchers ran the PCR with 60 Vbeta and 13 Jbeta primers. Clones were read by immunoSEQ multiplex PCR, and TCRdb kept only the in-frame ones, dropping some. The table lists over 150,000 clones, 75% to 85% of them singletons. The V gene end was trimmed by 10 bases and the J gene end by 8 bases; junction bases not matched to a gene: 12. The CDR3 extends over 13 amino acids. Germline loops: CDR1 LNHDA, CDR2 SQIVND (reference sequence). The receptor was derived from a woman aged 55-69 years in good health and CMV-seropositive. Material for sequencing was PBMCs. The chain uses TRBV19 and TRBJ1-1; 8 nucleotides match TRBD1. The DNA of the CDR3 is TGTGCCACCTGGACCGGGACAGGAGTCGAAGCTTTCTTT. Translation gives CATWTGTGVEAFF.